A single sample is the source of the 8 T cell receptor beta chains below, sequenced in a study of cytomegalovirus exposure and HLA in healthy donors. A multiplex PCR was run with 60 Vbeta primers and 13 Jbeta primers. Clones were sequenced by immunoSEQ multiplex PCR, and TCRdb holds only the in-frame ones, with some missing. The repertoire holds approximately 140,000 clones, with over 70% as singletons. The sample taken for sequencing was PBMCs. All receptors come from a middle-aged woman in good health and CMV-seronegative.

V and J are TRBV7-2 and TRBJ2-7; 7 nucleotides match TRBD1. V lost 5 bases to trimming and J lost 3 bases; unmatched junction nucleotides: 4. Germline assignment: CDR1 SGHTA and CDR2 FQGNSA. The CDR3 is made up of 13 amino acids. CDR3 in amino acids: CASSRGQIYEQYF. The CDR3 coding sequence is TGTGCCAGCAGCCGGGGACAGATCTACGAGCAGTACTTC.

The chain employs TRBV5-1 and TRBJ2-1; maybe TRBD1 (6 bases). Germline CDR1 is SGHRS and CDR2 is YFSETQ. This CDR3 spans 11 amino acids. V was pared by 4 bases and J by 10 bases, with 9 bases between. CDR3 amino acids: CASSVDREQFF. CDR3 in DNA: TGCGCCAGCAGCGTCGACAGGGAGCAGTTCTTC. Full variable domain (remainder filled in from reference TRBV5-1 and TRBJ2-1): KAGVTQTPRYLIKTRGQQVTLSCSPISGHRSVSWYQQTPGQGLQFLFEYFSETQRNKGNFPGRFSGRQFSNSRSEMNVSTLELGDSALYLCASSVDREQFFGPGTRLTVL.

The chain combines TRBV19 with TRBJ1-5; D uncertain. The V gene lost 11 bases and the J gene lost 9 bases, with 26 bases spanning the gap. Germline lookup yields CDR1 LNHDA and CDR2 SQIVND (reference sequence). The CDR3 has 15 amino acids. The CDR3: CAGGPGSSVLRPQHF. CDR3 DNA: TGTGCCGGTGGCCCCGGGAGTTCCGTTTTGCGGCCCCAGCATTTT.

The chain uses TRBV6-1 and TRBJ1-5; TRBD1 aligns across 7 bases. Germline lookup yields CDR1 MNHNS and CDR2 SASEGT. Unmatched junction bases numbered 2, after V lost 3 bases and J lost 3 bases. The CDR3 spans 14 residues. The DNA of the CDR3 is TGTGCCAGCAGTGACGACAGGGACAATCAGCCCCAGCATTTT. Translating gives CASSDDRDNQPQHF.

This clone was detected a few times. The genes are TRBV27 and TRBJ1-1; D gene uncertain. Germline lookup yields CDR1 MNHEY and CDR2 SMNVEV (reference sequence). CDR3 length: 14 amino acids. V lost 6 bases, J lost 2 bases, and 13 bases lay in between. The CDR3 reads CASRSLEGNTEAFF. CDR3 coding DNA: TGTGCCAGCAGAAGTTTAGAGGGAAACACTGAAGCTTTCTTT.

V and J are TRBV19 and TRBJ1-2, with 7 bases identical to TRBD1. Trimming took 4 bases from V and 4 from J; bases not matched to a gene: 3. The length of the CDR3 is 13 residues. The germline gives CDR1 LNHDA, CDR2 SQIVND (reference sequence). The CDR3 DNA is TGTGCCAGTAGTAACGACAGGGTCTATGGCTACACCTTC. Protein product: CASSNDRVYGYTF.

This clone was picked up one time. The J gene is TRBJ2-2, the V gene TRBV5-1; no clear D gene. V gave up 4 bases and J gave up 2 bases, with 9 bases separating them. Germline assignment: CDR1 SGHRS and CDR2 YFSETQ. The CDR3 is 14 amino acids. For the CDR3, the DNA is TGCGCCAGCAGCGCTAGTTCTAACACCGGGGAGCTGTTTTTT. It codes for CASSASSNTGELFF.

This clone showed up just once. The chain has TRBV29-1 and TRBJ2-3, with 8 bases aligning to TRBD1. The V segment lost 7 bases and the J segment 0 bases; nucleotides outside the gene matches: 12. The CDR3 sequence is 16 residues long. Germline CDR1 is SQVTM and CDR2 is ANQGSEA. The CDR3, as DNA: TGCAGCGCTTTACAGGGGGAGAGCTCTAGCACAGATACGCAGTATTTT. Its translation is CSALQGESSSTDTQYF.